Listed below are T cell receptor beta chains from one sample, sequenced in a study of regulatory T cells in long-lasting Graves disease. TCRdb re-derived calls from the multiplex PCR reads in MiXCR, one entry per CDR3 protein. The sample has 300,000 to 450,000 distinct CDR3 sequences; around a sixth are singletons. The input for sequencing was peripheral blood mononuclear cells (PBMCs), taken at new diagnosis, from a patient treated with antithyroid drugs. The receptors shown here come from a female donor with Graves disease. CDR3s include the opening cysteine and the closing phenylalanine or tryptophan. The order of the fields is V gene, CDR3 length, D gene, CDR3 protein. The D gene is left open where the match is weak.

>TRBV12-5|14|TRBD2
CASGSRGGAYEQYF
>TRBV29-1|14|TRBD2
CSVGGLAAYNEQFF
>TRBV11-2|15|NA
CASSQGSRSTDTQYF
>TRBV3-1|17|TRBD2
CASSQDPAGGPGNEQFF
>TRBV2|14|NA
CASDPGRLGYGYTF
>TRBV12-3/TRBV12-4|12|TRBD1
CASSSQGLGYTF
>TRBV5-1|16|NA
CASSLTVGASYNEQFF
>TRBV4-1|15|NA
CASSQGQLAFYGYTF
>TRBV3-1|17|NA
CASSHLGAPYLDTEAFF
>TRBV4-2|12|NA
CASRGISYEQYF
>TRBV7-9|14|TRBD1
CASSFGTGKNGYTF
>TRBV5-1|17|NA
CASSLVVTGRNTDTQYF
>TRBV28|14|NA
CASSLSGAHTEAFF
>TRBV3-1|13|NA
CASSLATNEKLFF
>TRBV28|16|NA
CASSLGARRLNTEAFF
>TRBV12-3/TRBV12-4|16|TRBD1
CASSPPGTGINSPLHF
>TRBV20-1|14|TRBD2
CSATGLAGFDTQYF
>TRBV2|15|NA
CASGAQGEGNQPQHF
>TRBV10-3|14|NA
CAISESGGEQPQHF
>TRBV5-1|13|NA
CASSLGMNTEAFF
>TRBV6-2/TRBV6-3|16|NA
CASSYPPVCRGSGYTF
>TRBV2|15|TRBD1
CASSLGTGDAETQYF
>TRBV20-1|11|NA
CSARWDTEAFF
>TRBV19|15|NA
CASSSDLPGSQPQHF
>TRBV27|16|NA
CASSLSGTGGPGELFF
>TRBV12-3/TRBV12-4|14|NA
CASSPGYTNYGYTF
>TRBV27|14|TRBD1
CASRTQGAPNEQFF
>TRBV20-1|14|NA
CSARGRFSYNEQFF
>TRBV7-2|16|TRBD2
CASSDGLAGRRDTQYF
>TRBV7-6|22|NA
CASSLYGDTMAKLSERNTEAFF
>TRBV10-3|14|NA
CAISGTRGNQPQHF
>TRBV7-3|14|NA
CASSLDYDPGELFF
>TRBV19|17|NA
CASSTTGLRAIDQPQHF
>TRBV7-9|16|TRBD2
CASSYTGTSGQETQYF
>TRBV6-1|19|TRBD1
CASRPRLRDRSTLGYGYTF
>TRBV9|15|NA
CASSVESVSGDTQYF
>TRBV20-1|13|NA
CSARADGNNEQFF
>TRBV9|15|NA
CASSVGTRRSDEQFF
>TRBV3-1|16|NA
CASSQDLISSYNEQFF
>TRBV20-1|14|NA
CSARSGGKNTEAFF
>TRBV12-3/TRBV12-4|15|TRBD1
CASSPTGVGDEKLFF
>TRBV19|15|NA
CASSPVRSRTDTQYF
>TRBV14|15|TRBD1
CASSPPGQGDYGYTF
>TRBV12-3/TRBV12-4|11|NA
CASSATGFKFF
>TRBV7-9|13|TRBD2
CASSRLATYEQYF
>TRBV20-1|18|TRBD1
CSATRGQGSDLQYNEQFF
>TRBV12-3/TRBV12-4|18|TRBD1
CASSPGAGGPSGANVLTF
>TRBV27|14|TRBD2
CASSPGTRFDTQYF
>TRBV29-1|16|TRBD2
CSVVPLGLAGFNEQFF
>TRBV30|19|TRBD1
CAWSVPWDRGHYSNQPQHF
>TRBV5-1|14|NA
CASSFQQGYSPLHF
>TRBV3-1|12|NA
CASSQTEDTQYF
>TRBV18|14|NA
CASSPQGRYTEAFF
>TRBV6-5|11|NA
CASSFGNEQYF
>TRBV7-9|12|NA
CASSLPTGELFF
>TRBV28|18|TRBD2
CASSSGLAGGPYQETQYF
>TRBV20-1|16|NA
CSGVTRTASSTDTQYF
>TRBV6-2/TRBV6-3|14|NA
CASSYRLGTREQFF
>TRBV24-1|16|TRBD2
CATSESSGGGGNEQFF
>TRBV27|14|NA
CASSPSQDSYEQYF